Listed below are T cell receptor beta chains from one sample, sequenced in a study of OX40 agonist ivuxolimab in advanced cancers. Some clones are missing from TCRdb's copy, which holds only in-frame ones; the method was immunoSEQ multiplex PCR. Among 85,000 to 130,000 clones listed, roughly nine tenths were seen once. This sample comprised CD4+ or CD8+ T cells sorted from blood, obtained in a trial of the OX40 agonist ivuxolimab. The source is an adult with an advanced solid tumor such as melanoma, head and neck, liver or kidney cancer. Both conserved end residues are part of each CDR3. A D gene is named only where the DNA matches it firmly.

>TRBJ2-1|TRBD2|TRBV29-1
CSVEGVAGAPNEQFF
TGCAGCGTTGAAGGGGTAGCGGGTGCCCCTAATGAGCAGTTCTTC
>TRBJ1-1|.|TRBV2
CASVRETEAFF
TGTGCCAGTGTCAGGGAAACTGAAGCTTTCTTT
>TRBJ1-4|.|TRBV30
CAWSVQVNEKLFF
TGTGCCTGGAGTGTACAGGTTAATGAAAAACTGTTTTTT
>TRBJ2-5|TRBD2|TRBV4-3
CASSHRASGEYQETQYF
TGCGCCAGCAGCCACCGTGCTAGCGGAGAGTACCAAGAGACCCAGTACTTC
>TRBJ2-1|.|TRBV7-2
CASSLDDGQEQFF
TGTGCCAGCAGCTTAGATGACGGACAAGAGCAGTTCTTC
>TRBJ2-5|.|TRBV7-8
CASSQGRQETQYF
TGTGCCAGCAGCCAGGGCAGACAAGAGACCCAGTACTTC
>TRBJ2-7|TRBD1|TRBV7-2
CASSLAGQGYEQYF
TGTGCCAGCAGCTTAGCGGGACAGGGCTACGAGCAGTACTTC
>TRBJ2-5|TRBD1|TRBV6-4
CARPTGPQETQYF
TGTGCCAGACCGACAGGGCCTCAAGAGACCCAGTACTTC
>TRBJ2-1|TRBD1|TRBV6-1
CASQNLVGTVPFF
TGTGCCAGTCAAAACCTGGTTGGGACAGTGCCGTTCTTC
>TRBJ2-6|.|TRBV7-3
CASSFRPGRVSGANVLTF
TGTGCCAGCAGCTTCCGACCAGGGAGAGTTTCTGGGGCCAACGTCCTGACTTTC
>TRBJ1-3|.|TRBV5-4
CASSDPPHSGNTIYF
TGTGCCAGCAGCGATCCACCCCACTCTGGAAACACCATATATTTT